This TCR beta chain was recorded in a study of shared clonotypes between healthy human individuals. Whole-study context: CD4 naive cells filled three plates per donor, CD4 memory three, CD8 naive two and CD8 memory one. Overall study findings and caveats: Shared across several donors were 4% to 5% of the naive CD4 clonotypes. In the sorted subsets, rarefaction showed sequencing was incomplete despite large depth.

There are 15 residues in the CDR3. J gave up 4 bases and V 2 bases, and 8 bases lay outside the gene matches. Per the germline V gene, CDR1 is SGHVS and CDR2 is FQNEAQ. As regards this clone: Its matching antigen is unknown.

Libraries were prepared by immunoSEQ multiplex PCR; TCRdb keeps only in-frame clonotypes and omits some of them. Altogether 1.4 million or so clones are present, 98% to 99% being singletons, with the ten largest covering 0.36%. The source of this sequence is a young man in good health. Sequencing was done on a sample of naive CD4+ T cells sorted from blood. Sample subset: CD45RA+ positively selected. The chain links TRBV7-8 to TRBJ2-7, with 7 nucleotides matching TRBD1. The CDR3 DNA follows: TGTGCCAGCAGCTTAACCCGGGACAGCACATACGAGCAGTACTTC. Encoded protein: CASSLTRDSTYEQYF.